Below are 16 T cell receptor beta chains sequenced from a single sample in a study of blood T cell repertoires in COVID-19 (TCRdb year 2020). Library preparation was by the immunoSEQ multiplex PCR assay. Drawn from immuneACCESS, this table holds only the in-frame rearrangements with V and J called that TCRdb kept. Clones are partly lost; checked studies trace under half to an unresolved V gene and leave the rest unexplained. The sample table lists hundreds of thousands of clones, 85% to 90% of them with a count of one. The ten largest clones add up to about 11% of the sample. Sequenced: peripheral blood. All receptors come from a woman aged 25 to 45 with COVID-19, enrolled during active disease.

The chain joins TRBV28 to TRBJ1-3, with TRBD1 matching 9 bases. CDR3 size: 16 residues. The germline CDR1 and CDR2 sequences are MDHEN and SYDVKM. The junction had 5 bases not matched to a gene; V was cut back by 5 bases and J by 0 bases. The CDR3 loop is CASSTPGQGSGNTIYF. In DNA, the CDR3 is TGTGCCAGCAGTACCCCGGGACAGGGCTCTGGAAACACCATATATTTT.

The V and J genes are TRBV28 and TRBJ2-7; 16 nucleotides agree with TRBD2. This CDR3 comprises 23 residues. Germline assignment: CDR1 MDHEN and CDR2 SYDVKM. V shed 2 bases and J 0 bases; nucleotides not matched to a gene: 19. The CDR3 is CASSLRGGGGTSGRALSSYEQYF. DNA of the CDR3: TGTGCCAGCAGTTTACGGGGGGGTGGTGGGACTAGCGGGAGGGCCCTGAGCTCCTACGAGCAGTACTTC.

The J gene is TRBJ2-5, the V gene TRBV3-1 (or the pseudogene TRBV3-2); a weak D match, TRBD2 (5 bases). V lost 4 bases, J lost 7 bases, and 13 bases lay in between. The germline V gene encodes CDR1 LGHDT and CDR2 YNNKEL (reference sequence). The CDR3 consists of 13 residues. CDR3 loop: CASSPPAAGTQYF. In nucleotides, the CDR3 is TGTGCCAGCAGCCCTCCCGCCGCGGGGACCCAGTACTTC.

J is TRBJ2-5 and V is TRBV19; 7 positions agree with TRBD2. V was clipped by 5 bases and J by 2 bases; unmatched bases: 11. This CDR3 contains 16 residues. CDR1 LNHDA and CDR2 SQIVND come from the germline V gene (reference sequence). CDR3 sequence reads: CASSLTRASGQETQYF. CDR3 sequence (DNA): TGTGCCAGTAGTTTAACGAGGGCTAGCGGACAAGAGACCCAGTACTTC.

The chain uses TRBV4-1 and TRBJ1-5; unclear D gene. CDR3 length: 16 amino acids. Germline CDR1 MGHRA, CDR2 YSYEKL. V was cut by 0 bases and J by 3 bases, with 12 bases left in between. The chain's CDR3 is CASSQEMAGFNQPQHF. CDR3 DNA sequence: TGCGCCAGCAGCCAAGAGATGGCAGGATTCAATCAGCCCCAGCATTTT.

CDR3 protein: CASSPLFSGLAGGIGQFF. The CDR3 coding sequence is TGTGCCAGCAGCCCTCTCTTTTCGGGACTAGCGGGAGGGATAGGGCAGTTCTTC. This sequence joins TRBV7-2 and TRBJ2-1, with 16 positions matching TRBD2. Looked up from germline, CDR1 is SGHTA and CDR2 is FQGNSA. CDR3 length equals 18 residues. V shed 5 bases, J shed 12 bases, and the junction held 16 bases outside the gene matches.

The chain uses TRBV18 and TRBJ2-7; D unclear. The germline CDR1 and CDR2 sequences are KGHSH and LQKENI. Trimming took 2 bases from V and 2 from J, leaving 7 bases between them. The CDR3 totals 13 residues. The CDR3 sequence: CASSPENTYEQYF. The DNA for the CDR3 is TGTGCCAGCTCACCAGAGAATACCTACGAGCAGTACTTC.

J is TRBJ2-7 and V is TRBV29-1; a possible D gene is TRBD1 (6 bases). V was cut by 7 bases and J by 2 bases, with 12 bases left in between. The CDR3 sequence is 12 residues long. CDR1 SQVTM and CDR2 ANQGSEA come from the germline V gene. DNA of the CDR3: TGCAGCGCGACAGGCGAGACCTACGAGCAGTACTTC. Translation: CSATGETYEQYF.

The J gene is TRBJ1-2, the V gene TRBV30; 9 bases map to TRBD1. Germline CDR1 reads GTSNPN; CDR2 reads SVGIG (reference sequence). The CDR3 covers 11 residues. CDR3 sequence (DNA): TGTGGAACCGGGACAGGGTATGGCTACACCTTC. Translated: CGTGTGYGYTF.

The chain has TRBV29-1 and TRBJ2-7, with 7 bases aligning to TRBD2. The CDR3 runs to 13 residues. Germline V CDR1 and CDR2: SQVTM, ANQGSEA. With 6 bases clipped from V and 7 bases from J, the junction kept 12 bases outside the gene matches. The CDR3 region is CSVSAGAAGEQYF. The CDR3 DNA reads TGCAGCGTATCCGCGGGAGCAGCGGGAGAGCAGTACTTC.

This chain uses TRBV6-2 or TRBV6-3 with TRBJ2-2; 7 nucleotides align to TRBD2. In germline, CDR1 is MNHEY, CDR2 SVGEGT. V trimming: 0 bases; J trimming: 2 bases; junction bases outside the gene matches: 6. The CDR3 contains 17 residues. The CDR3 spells CASSYSTGGPNTGELFF. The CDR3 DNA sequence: TGTGCCAGCAGTTACTCGACGGGAGGTCCTAACACCGGGGAGCTGTTTTTT.

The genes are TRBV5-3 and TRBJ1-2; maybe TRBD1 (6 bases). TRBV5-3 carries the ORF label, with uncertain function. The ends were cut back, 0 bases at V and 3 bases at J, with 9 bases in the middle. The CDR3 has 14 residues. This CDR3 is CARSLENRDYGYTF. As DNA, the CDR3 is TGTGCCAGAAGCTTGGAGAACAGGGACTATGGCTACACCTTC.

CDR3 protein: CAWSVLTGGGRDTQYF. In DNA, the CDR3 is TGTGCCTGGAGTGTACTCACAGGGGGAGGAAGGGATACGCAGTATTTT. J is TRBJ2-3 and V is TRBV30; TRBD1 matches at 8 bases. Trimming took 0 bases from V and 6 from J; bases not matched to a gene: 11. The germline V gene has CDR1 GTSNPN and CDR2 SVGIG (reference sequence). This CDR3 is 16 amino acids long.

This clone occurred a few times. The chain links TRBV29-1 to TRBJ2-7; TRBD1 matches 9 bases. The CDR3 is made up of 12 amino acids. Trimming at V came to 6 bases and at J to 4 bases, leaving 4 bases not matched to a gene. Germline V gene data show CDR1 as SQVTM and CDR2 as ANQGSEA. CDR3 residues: CSVRDRAYEQYF. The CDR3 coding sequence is TGCAGCGTGCGGGACAGGGCTTACGAGCAGTACTTC.

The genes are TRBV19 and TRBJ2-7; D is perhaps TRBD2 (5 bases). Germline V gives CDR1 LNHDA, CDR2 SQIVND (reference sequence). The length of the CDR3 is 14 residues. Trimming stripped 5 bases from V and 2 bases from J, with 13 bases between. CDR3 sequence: CASSWTGTTYEQYF. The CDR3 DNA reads TGTGCCAGTAGTTGGACGGGAACTACCTACGAGCAGTACTTC.

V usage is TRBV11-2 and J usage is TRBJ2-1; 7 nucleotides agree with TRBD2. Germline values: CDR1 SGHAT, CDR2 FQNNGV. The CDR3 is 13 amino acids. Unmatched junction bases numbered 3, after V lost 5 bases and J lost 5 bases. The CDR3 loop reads CASSPGTNNEQFF. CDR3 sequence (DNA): TGTGCCAGCAGCCCCGGGACTAACAATGAGCAGTTCTTC.